Listed below are T cell receptor beta chains from one sample, sequenced in a study of blood T cells in healthy people across ages. TCRdb fed the 5' RACE reads into MiXCR, producing one record per CDR3 protein. The sample holds 800,000 to 950,000 distinct CDR3 sequences, approximately 32% seen once. This sample was also put to use in a study of T cells of mothers and their children.

The sample comprised blood. The receptors shown here come from a woman in her thirties or forties in good health. The CDR3 runs from the conserved cysteine through the conserved F or W. The order of the fields is J gene, D gene, V gene, clone size, CDR3 DNA, CDR3 protein. D genes are given only for firm matches. Only part of the rows carry a size: once, few, many, or a class if the clone is expanded.

J: TRBJ2-7; D: -; V: TRBV28; size: many; DNA: TGTGCCAGCACCAAACGGGCAGACCGCCGAGTCCGGCAGTACTTC; CDR3: CASTKRADRRVRQYF
J: TRBJ1-1; D: -; V: TRBV5-5; size: -; DNA: TGTGCCAGCAGCCTAATCTCAGGGCCGAACACTGAAGCTTTCTTT; CDR3: CASSLISGPNTEAFF
J: TRBJ2-3; D: -; V: TRBV5-1; size: few; DNA: TGCGCCAGCAGCTTAGGCACAACTAGCACAGATACGCAGTATTTT; CDR3: CASSLGTTSTDTQYF
J: TRBJ1-6; D: TRBD1; V: TRBV5-1; size: -; DNA: TGCGCCAGCAGCGAGGGACAGCCGAATTCACCCCTCCACTTT; CDR3: CASSEGQPNSPLHF
J: TRBJ2-7; D: -; V: TRBV2; size: -; DNA: TGTGCCAGCAGGGGGAGTGTCTACGAGCAGTACTTC; CDR3: CASRGSVYEQYF
J: TRBJ1-1; D: TRBD1; V: TRBV7-2; size: few; DNA: TGTGCCAGCAGCTTAGGAGGGGGGGGACAGCGCGGTATGGAAGCTTTCTTT; CDR3: CASSLGGGGQRGMEAFF
J: TRBJ2-7; D: TRBD1; V: TRBV20-1; size: -; DNA: TGCAGTGCTATTCCGGGACAGGGTACCTACGAGCAGTACTTC; CDR3: CSAIPGQGTYEQYF
J: TRBJ1-2; D: -; V: TRBV7-2; size: few; DNA: TGTGCCAGCAGCCCGCAGGTTTATGACTATGGCTACACCTTC; CDR3: CASSPQVYDYGYTF
J: TRBJ2-7; D: TRBD2; V: TRBV6-5; size: -; DNA: TGTGCCAGCAGTTTTCTCCTGCCCGGGACTAGCGGGGGGATTAACAATGAGCAGTACTTC; CDR3: CASSFLLPGTSGGINNEQYF
J: TRBJ2-7; D: TRBD1; V: TRBV20-1; size: few; DNA: TGCAGCGGACAGGGGGGGAACTACGAGCAGTACTTC; CDR3: CSGQGGNYEQYF
J: TRBJ2-5; D: -; V: TRBV5-1; size: -; DNA: TGCGCCAGCAGCTTGGAGTCCGGGATCCAAGAGACCCAGTACTTC; CDR3: CASSLESGIQETQYF
J: TRBJ2-1; D: -; V: TRBV12-3/TRBV12-4; size: many; DNA: TGTGCCAGCAGCACTAGGGCGCTAGCATCCTACAATGAGCAGTTCTTC; CDR3: CASSTRALASYNEQFF
J: TRBJ2-7; D: -; V: TRBV6-2/TRBV6-3; size: -; DNA: TGTGCCAGCAATAGGGACGGGGAAAGCTCCTACGAGCAGTACTTC; CDR3: CASNRDGESSYEQYF
J: TRBJ2-7; D: TRBD1; V: TRBV28; size: many; DNA: TGTGCCAGCAGCCAACGCAGGGGGCAGACCTACGAGCAGTACTTC; CDR3: CASSQRRGQTYEQYF
J: TRBJ2-7; D: -; V: TRBV15; size: -; DNA: TGTGCCACCAGCAGAGAGGCACAGTACGAGCAGTACTTC; CDR3: CATSREAQYEQYF
J: TRBJ1-4; D: -; V: TRBV7-2; size: -; DNA: TGTGCCAGCAGCTTAACCGCTCTGGCAACTAATGAAAAACTGTTTTTT; CDR3: CASSLTALATNEKLFF
J: TRBJ1-6; D: -; V: TRBV7-9; size: few; DNA: TGTGCCAGCAGCTTAGTTCGTGAATCCCTCCACTTT; CDR3: CASSLVRESLHF
J: TRBJ2-7; D: -; V: TRBV27; size: -; DNA: TGTGCCAACCCTTCGGGGGATGGCCCTGGCTCCTACGAGCAGTACTTC; CDR3: CANPSGDGPGSYEQYF
J: TRBJ2-1; D: TRBD2; V: TRBV4-3; size: many; DNA: TGCGCCAGCAGCCAAGATTTGGGGGCGGGGGGACGGTACAATGAGCAGTTCTTC; CDR3: CASSQDLGAGGRYNEQFF
J: TRBJ1-1; D: -; V: TRBV12-3/TRBV12-4; size: -; DNA: TGTGCCAGCACCCTTGGGGGCTTGACTGAAGCTTTCTTT; CDR3: CASTLGGLTEAFF